The next 9 T cell receptor beta chains were all read from a single sample in a study of shared clonotypes between healthy human individuals. Sequencing was performed with immunoSEQ multiplex PCR; in TCRdb, only in-frame clones are kept and a portion is missing. In the table there are about 2.1 million clones, 85% to 95% of which are singletons. CD45RO-negative CD8 cells positively selected for CCR7 made up the naive population, which excluded terminally differentiated effector memory CD45RA+ cells. Sample: naive CD8+ T cells from PBMCs. Source of these receptors: a man between 18 and 29 years old in good health. Some clones in this sample may be carry-over from other donors' samples.

This clone has only one observation. The identical CDR3 is also encoded by other nucleotide sequences in the sample. V usage is TRBV19 and J usage is TRBJ2-7; D is ambiguous. The CDR3 runs 13 residues. Trimming removed 5 bases at V and 3 bases at J, with 11 bases between. Germline lookup yields CDR1 LNHDA and CDR2 SQIVND (reference sequence). The CDR3 protein is CASSPGGLYEQYF. The CDR3 coding sequence is TGTGCCAGTAGTCCCGGCGGTCTCTACGAGCAGTACTTC.

The chain combines TRBV27 with TRBJ2-5; 8 bases align to TRBD2. Germline V gives CDR1 MNHEY, CDR2 SMNVEV (reference sequence). The V gene end was trimmed by 6 bases and the J gene end by 5 bases; junction bases not matched to a gene: 8. This CDR3 has 14 amino acids. The CDR3 nucleotides read TGTGCCAGCAGACCTATAGCGGGACTGGAGACCCAGTACTTC. It is translated as CASRPIAGLETQYF.

The chain uses TRBV7-9 and TRBJ1-2; 7 nucleotides agree with TRBD1. V gave up 3 bases and J gave up 3 bases; unmatched junction bases: 1. This CDR3 is 13 amino acids long. CDR1 SEHNR and CDR2 FQNEAQ come from the germline V gene (reference sequence). CDR3 nucleotide sequence: TGTGCCAGCAGCTTGGGACAGCACTATGGCTACACCTTC. This translates into CASSLGQHYGYTF.

The chain combines TRBV4-1 with TRBJ1-2, with D uncertain. The CDR3 contains 14 residues. CDR1 and CDR2 (germline): MGHRA, YSYEKL. Trimming removed 3 bases at V and 8 bases at J, with 16 bases between. The CDR3 nucleotides read TGCGCCAGCAGCCACCGGGCCGCTGCGGCCGGCTACACCTTC. The encoded protein is CASSHRAAAAGYTF.

This chain connects TRBV5-1 to TRBJ2-1; D is perhaps TRBD2 (5 bases). Per the germline V gene, CDR1 is SGHRS and CDR2 is YFSETQ. CDR3 length: 18 residues. V shed 7 bases and J shed 0 bases, with 23 bases lying between them. CDR3 DNA: TGCGCCAGCGCCCGGGGTGAGCTTGCGGGTTCCTCCTACAATGAGCAGTTCTTC. It is translated as CASARGELAGSSYNEQFF.

CDR3 in amino acids: CASSPTTGELFF. Here the CDR3 DNA reads TGTGCCAGCAGCCCAACCACCGGGGAGCTGTTTTTT. J is TRBJ2-2 and V is TRBV5-4, with D unclear. Trimming took off 4 bases at V and 4 bases at J, with 5 bases between the two ends. The CDR3 runs to 12 residues. The germline V gene has CDR1 SGHNT and CDR2 YYREEE (reference sequence).

The chain couples TRBV19 to TRBJ2-7; D remains ambiguous. V gave up 5 bases and J gave up 2 bases, with 10 bases separating them. The CDR3 covers 13 residues. Germline V gene data show CDR1 as LNHDA and CDR2 as SQIVND (reference sequence). The DNA for the CDR3 is TGTGCCAGTAGTCGCCTACCGACCTACGAGCAGTACTTC. Translated: CASSRLPTYEQYF.

This clone came up once. The chain is built from TRBV28 and TRBJ1-3; D call uncertain. V was pared by 6 bases and J by 1 base, with 16 bases between. Per the germline V gene, CDR1 is MDHEN and CDR2 is SYDVKM. The CDR3 length is 16 residues. The CDR3 reads CASRPAHSASGNTIYF. CDR3 bases: TGTGCCAGCAGACCTGCCCACAGCGCTTCTGGAAACACCATATATTTT.

The CDR3, as DNA: TGTGCCAGCAGCCCCCTCGGCGGGGCCACCATCGGGCAGTTCTTC. It is translated as CASSPLGGATIGQFF. The J gene is TRBJ2-1, the V gene TRBV7-2; possible D gene TRBD2, 6 bases. The V end lost 5 bases, the J end lost 12 bases, and 23 bases lay between the germline ends. CDR1 and CDR2 from the germline V gene are SGHTA and FQGNSA. CDR3 length: 15 residues.